These 2 T cell receptor beta chains came from one sample sequenced in a study of response to subunit inactivated influenza vaccine. TCRdb analysed the RT-PCR reads with MiXCR anew, one entry per CDR3 protein. The sample contains some 540,000 distinct CDR3 sequences, approximately 20% of which appear only once. This same sample was also part of a study on T cells expressing NK-cell markers. Turning to that study: With UMIs, 5'RACE template switching was used to make TCR beta cDNA.

The material was CD4+ T cells sorted from PBMCs, obtained 12 days after vaccination. The receptors were sampled from a man in his fifties who received an inactivated influenza vaccine.

This clonotype appeared many times. This chain joins TRBV9 and TRBJ2-7, with 8 bases matching TRBD2. The CDR3 totals 19 residues. The V gene end was trimmed by 4 bases and the J gene end by 0 bases; junction bases not matched to a gene: 18. Germline lookup yields CDR1 SGDLS and CDR2 YYNGEE. For the CDR3, the DNA is TGTGCCAGCAGCCCCGGCGGCGGGAGGTCCCGAGGTAGCTCCTACGAGCAGTACTTC. It encodes CASSPGGGRSRGSSYEQYF.

This chain joins TRBV6-5 and TRBJ2-5, with a possible D match to TRBD2 (7 bases). V lost 0 bases, J lost 4 bases, and 12 bases lay in between. CDR1 and CDR2 from the germline V gene are MNHEY and SVGAGI. The CDR3 extends over 15 amino acids. This CDR3 is CASSYSGGLRETQYF. The CDR3 DNA sequence: TGTGCCAGCAGTTACTCGGGGGGGCTCAGAGAGACCCAGTACTTC.